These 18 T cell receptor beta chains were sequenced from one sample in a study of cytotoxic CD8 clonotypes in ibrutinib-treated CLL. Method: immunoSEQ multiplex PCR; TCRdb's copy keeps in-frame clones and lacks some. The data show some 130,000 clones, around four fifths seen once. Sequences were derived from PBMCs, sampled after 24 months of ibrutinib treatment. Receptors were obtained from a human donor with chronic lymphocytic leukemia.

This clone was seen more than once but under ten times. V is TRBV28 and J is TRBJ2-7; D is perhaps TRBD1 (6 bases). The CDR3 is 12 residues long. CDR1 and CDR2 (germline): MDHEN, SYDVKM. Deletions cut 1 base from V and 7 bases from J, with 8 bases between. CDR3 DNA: TGTGCCAGCAGTTTATTACAGGGAGAGCAGTACTTC. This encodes CASSLLQGEQYF.

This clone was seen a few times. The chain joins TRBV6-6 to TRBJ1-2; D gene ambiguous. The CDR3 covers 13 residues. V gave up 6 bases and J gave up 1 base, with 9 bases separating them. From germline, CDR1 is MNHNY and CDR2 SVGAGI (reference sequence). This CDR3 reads CASRQTLNYGYTF. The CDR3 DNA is TGTGCCAGCAGGCAGACGCTTAACTATGGCTACACCTTC.

The CDR3 protein is CASSEGTGQLMNTEAFF. The CDR3 DNA sequence: TGTGCCAGCAGTGAAGGTACAGGGCAATTAATGAACACTGAAGCTTTCTTT. The V gene is TRBV6-1, the J gene TRBJ1-1, with D possibly being TRBD1 (6 bases). CDR1 and CDR2 (germline): MNHNS, SASEGT. The germline V and J ends were trimmed by 1 base and 0 bases, with 15 bases remaining between them. The CDR3 is 17 amino acids.

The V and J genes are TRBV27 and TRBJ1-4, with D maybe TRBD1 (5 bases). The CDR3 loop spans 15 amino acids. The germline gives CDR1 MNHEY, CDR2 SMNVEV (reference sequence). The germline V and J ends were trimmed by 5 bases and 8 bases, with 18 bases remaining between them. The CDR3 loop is CASSPLSLWGEKLFF. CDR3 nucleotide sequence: TGTGCCAGCAGTCCACTCAGCCTCTGGGGGGAAAAACTGTTTTTT.

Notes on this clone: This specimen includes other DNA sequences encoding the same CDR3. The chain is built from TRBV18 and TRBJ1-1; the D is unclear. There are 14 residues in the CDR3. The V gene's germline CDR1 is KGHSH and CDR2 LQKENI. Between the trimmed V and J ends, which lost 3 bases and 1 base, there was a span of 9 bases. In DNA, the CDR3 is TGTGCCAGCTCACCCCCGGGTCGGAACACTGAAGCTTTCTTT. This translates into CASSPPGRNTEAFF. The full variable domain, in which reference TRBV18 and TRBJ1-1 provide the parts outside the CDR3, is NAGVMQNPRHLVRRRGQEARLRCSPMKGHSHVYWYRQLPEEGLKFMVYLQKENIIDESGMPKERFSAEFPKEGPSILRIQQVVRGDSAAYFCASSPPGRNTEAFFGQGTRLTVV.

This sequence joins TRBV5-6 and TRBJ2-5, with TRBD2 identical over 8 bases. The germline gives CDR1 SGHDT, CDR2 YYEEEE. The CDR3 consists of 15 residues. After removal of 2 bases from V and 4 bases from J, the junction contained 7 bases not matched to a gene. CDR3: CASSLGLALLETQYF. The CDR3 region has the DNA TGTGCCAGCAGCTTAGGACTAGCCCTTTTAGAGACCCAGTACTTC.

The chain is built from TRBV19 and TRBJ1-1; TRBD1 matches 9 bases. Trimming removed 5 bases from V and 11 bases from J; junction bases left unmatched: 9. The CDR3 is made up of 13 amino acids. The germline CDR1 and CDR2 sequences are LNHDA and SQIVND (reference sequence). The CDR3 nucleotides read TGTGCCAGTAGTTCCAGGGACAGGGATTATGCTTTCTTT. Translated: CASSSRDRDYAFF.

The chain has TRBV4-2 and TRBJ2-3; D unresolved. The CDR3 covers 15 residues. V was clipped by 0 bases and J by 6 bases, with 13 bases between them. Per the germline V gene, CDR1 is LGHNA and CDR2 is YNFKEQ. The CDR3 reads CASSQDGAGLDTQYF. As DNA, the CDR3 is TGTGCCAGCAGCCAAGATGGAGCCGGCCTCGATACGCAGTATTTT.

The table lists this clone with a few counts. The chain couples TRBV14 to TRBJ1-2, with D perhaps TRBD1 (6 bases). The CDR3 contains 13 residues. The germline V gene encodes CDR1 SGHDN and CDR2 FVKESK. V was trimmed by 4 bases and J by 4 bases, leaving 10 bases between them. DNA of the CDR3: TGTGCCAGCAGCCCCACAGGGAGCTATGGCTACACCTTC. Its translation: CASSPTGSYGYTF.

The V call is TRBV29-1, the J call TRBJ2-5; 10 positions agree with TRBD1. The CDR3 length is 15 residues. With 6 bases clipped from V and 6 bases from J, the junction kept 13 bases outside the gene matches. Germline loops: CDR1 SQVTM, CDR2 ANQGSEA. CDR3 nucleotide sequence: TGCAGCGTCCTCCCTCGGGGGACAGGGGATCAGACCCAGTACTTC. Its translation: CSVLPRGTGDQTQYF.

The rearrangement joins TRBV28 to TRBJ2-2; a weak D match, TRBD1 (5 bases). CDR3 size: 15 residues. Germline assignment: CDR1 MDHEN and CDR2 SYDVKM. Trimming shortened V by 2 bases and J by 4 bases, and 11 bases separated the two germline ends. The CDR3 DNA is TGTGCCAGCAGTTTAGGCAGGGCATCCACCGGGGAGCTGTTTTTT. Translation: CASSLGRASTGELFF.

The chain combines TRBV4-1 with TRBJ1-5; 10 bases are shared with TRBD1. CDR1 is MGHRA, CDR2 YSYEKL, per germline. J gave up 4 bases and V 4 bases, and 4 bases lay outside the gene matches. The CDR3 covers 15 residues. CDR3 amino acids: CASSPRDRGNQPQHF. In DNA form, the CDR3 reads TGCGCCAGCAGCCCTAGGGACAGGGGAAATCAGCCCCAGCATTTT.

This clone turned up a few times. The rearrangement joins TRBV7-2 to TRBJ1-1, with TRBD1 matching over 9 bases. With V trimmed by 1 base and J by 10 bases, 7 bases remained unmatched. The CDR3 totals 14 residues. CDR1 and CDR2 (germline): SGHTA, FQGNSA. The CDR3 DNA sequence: TGTGCCAGCAGCTTAGGGGGACAGGGCTTGGTAGCTTTCTTT. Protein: CASSLGGQGLVAFF.

CDR3 sequence: CASKAGTGEETQYF. In DNA form, the CDR3 reads TGTGCCAGCAAGGCCGGGACAGGTGAAGAGACCCAGTACTTC. The chain has TRBV2 and TRBJ2-5; TRBD1 matches 8 bases. CDR3 size: 14 residues. V lost 7 bases and J lost 3; bases outside the gene matches: 7. Germline V gives CDR1 SNHLY, CDR2 FYNNEI.

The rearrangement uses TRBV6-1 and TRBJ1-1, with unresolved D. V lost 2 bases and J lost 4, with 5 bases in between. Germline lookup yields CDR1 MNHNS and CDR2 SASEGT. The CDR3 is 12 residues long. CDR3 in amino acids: CASSEMGTEAFF. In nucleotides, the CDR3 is TGTGCCAGCAGTGAAATGGGCACTGAAGCTTTCTTT.

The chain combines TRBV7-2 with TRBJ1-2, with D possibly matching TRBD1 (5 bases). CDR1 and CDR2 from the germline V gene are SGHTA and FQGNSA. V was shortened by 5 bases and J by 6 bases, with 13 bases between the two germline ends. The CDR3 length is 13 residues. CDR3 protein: CASSLRDGDGYTF. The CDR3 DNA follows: TGTGCCAGCAGCCTCCGGGACGGAGATGGCTACACCTTC.

CDR3 nucleotide sequence: TGTGCCAGCAGCTTAGACCCTTACAATGAGCAGTTCTTC. Translating gives CASSLDPYNEQFF. The chain combines TRBV11-3 with TRBJ2-1; the D is unclear. Germline lookup yields CDR1 SGHNT and CDR2 YENEEA. Trimming stripped 0 bases from V and 4 bases from J, with 4 bases between. The CDR3 extends over 13 amino acids.

CDR3 sequence (DNA): TGTGCCAGCATCCTGGAGGGGGTGCACTATGGCTACACCTTC. Translating gives CASILEGVHYGYTF. The V gene is TRBV5-6, the J gene TRBJ1-2; perhaps TRBD1 as D (6 bases). CDR1 is SGHDT and CDR2 is YYEEEE in the germline V gene. The V end was cut by 6 bases, the J end by 3 bases, with 15 bases between. The CDR3 has 14 amino acids.